These 5 T cell receptor beta chains share one sample of origin, sequenced in a study of blood T cell repertoires in COVID-19. TCRdb keeps only in-frame clones here, not all; method: immunoSEQ multiplex PCR. Of about 80,000 clones in the sample, around 69% were seen once. The sample was peripheral blood. These receptors all come from a man between 65 and 85 years old with active or convalescent COVID-19.

This chain links TRBV5-1 with TRBJ2-1; 9 bases are shared with TRBD2. The CDR3 has 13 amino acids. The ends lost 2 bases at V and 10 bases at J; junction bases unmatched: 4. Per germline, CDR1 SGHRS and CDR2 YFSETQ. CDR3 in amino acids: CASSLEAGGEQFF. The CDR3, as DNA: TGCGCCAGCAGCTTAGAAGCGGGGGGAGAGCAGTTCTTC.

The V gene is TRBV28, the J gene TRBJ1-2; perhaps TRBD1 as D (5 bases). CDR3 length: 13 residues. The V end was cut by 3 bases, the J end by 12 bases, with 17 bases between. Looked up from germline, CDR1 is MDHEN and CDR2 is SYDVKM. This CDR3 reads CASSFPTGGVNTF. The CDR3 DNA is TGTGCCAGCAGTTTCCCCACAGGAGGGGTAAACACCTTC.

The rearrangement links TRBV7-2 to TRBJ1-2, with TRBD1 matching over 9 bases. Germline CDR1 reads SGHTA; CDR2 reads FQGNSA. There are 18 residues in the CDR3. Trimming took 2 bases from V and 2 from J; bases not matched to a gene: 12. The CDR3 sequence is CASSLQWKETGGNYGYTF. CDR3 nucleotides: TGTGCCAGCAGCTTACAGTGGAAGGAGACAGGGGGAAACTATGGCTACACCTTC.

The chain recombines TRBV7-6 with TRBJ2-7; weak D call: TRBD1 (6 bases). V lost 5 bases and J 6 bases, leaving 14 bases between the germline ends. The V gene's germline CDR1 is SGHVS and CDR2 FNYEAQ. The CDR3 sequence is 13 residues long. The DNA of the CDR3 is TGTGCCAGCAGCCCCACCTCAGGGGTCGAGCAGTACTTC. It is translated as CASSPTSGVEQYF.

The chain is built from TRBV5-1 and TRBJ1-2; the D is unclear. Looked up from germline, CDR1 is SGHRS and CDR2 is YFSETQ. The CDR3 spans 14 residues. V lost 3 bases and J 3 bases, leaving 12 bases between the germline ends. CDR3 loop: CASSSQLSDYGYTF. In nucleotides, the CDR3 is TGCGCCAGCAGCTCCCAACTGAGCGACTATGGCTACACCTTC. The whole variable domain, filled in from reference TRBV5-1 and TRBJ1-2, reads KAGVTQTPRYLIKTRGQQVTLSCSPISGHRSVSWYQQTPGQGLQFLFEYFSETQRNKGNFPGRFSGRQFSNSRSEMNVSTLELGDSALYLCASSSQLSDYGYTFGSGTRLTVV.